A single sample gave rise to the 31 T cell receptor beta chains below, sequenced in a study of cytomegalovirus exposure and HLA in healthy donors. Repertoires were generated with immunoSEQ multiplex PCR, while TCRdb's copy carries only in-frame clones and drops some. The table includes about 360,000 clones, about nine tenths detected once. The sequenced sample consisted of PBMCs. Receptors were obtained from a woman younger than 35 in good health and CMV-seronegative.

This sequence joins TRBV14 and TRBJ2-7; tentative D call: TRBD2 (6 bases). V gave up 3 bases and J gave up 4 bases, with 16 bases separating them. Germline assignment: CDR1 SGHDN and CDR2 FVKESK. This CDR3 is 15 amino acids long. The CDR3 nucleotides are TGTGCCAGCAGCCATCGACTAGGAGGATATTACGAGCAGTACTTC. Translating it yields CASSHRLGGYYEQYF.

The rearrangement uses TRBV10-3 and TRBJ2-6; the D gene could be TRBD1 or TRBD2 (5 bases each). This CDR3 spans 15 amino acids. V was shortened by 6 bases and J by 0 bases, with 9 bases between the two germline ends. Germline V lookup: CDR1 ENHRY, CDR2 SYGVKD. The CDR3 region is CAIREGLSGANVLTF. In DNA form, the CDR3 reads TGTGCCATCAGAGAGGGGCTCTCTGGGGCCAACGTCCTGACTTTC.

The rearrangement joins TRBV5-4 to TRBJ1-2, with 8 bases fitting TRBD1. V shed 6 bases, J shed 7 bases, and the junction held 8 bases outside the gene matches. The CDR3 length is 13 residues. Germline V CDR1 and CDR2: SGHNT, YYREEE (reference sequence). The DNA of the CDR3 is TGTGCCAGCACCCCCCAGGGGGCCAGTGGCTACACCTTC. Encoded protein: CASTPQGASGYTF. Drawing the rest from reference TRBV5-4 and TRBJ1-2, the complete variable domain is ETGVTQSPTHLIKTRGQQVTLRCSSQSGHNTVSWYQQALGQGPQFIFQYYREEENGRGNFPPRFSGLQFPNYSSELNVNALELDDSALYLCASTPQGASGYTFGSGTRLTVV.

The V and J genes are TRBV2 and TRBJ2-5; TRBD2 matches 7 bases. The ends lost 6 bases at V and 3 bases at J; junction bases unmatched: 13. The CDR3 is made up of 16 amino acids. Germline V lookup: CDR1 SNHLY, CDR2 FYNNEI. The CDR3 DNA follows: TGTGCCAGCAGATTAAGCGGGACTCCCGAAAAAGAGACCCAGTACTTC. Protein product: CASRLSGTPEKETQYF.

The V and J genes are TRBV6-5 and TRBJ1-2; D is uncertain. The CDR3 has 14 amino acids. The germline CDR1 and CDR2 sequences are MNHEY and SVGAGI. Trimming removed 0 bases from V and 6 bases from J, with 11 bases in between. The CDR3 nucleotides are TGTGCCAGCAGTTACTCGATCGGGGTGGATGGCTACACCTTC. Translating it yields CASSYSIGVDGYTF.

The rearrangement links TRBV4-1 to TRBJ2-7; 14 nucleotides align to TRBD2. Germline V CDR1 and CDR2: MGHRA, YSYEKL. This CDR3 is 15 amino acids long. V gave up 3 bases and J gave up 2 bases; unmatched junction bases: 0. In nucleotides, the CDR3 is TGCGCCAGCAGCCAGGGACTAGCGGGAGCCTACGAGCAGTACTTC. Translation gives CASSQGLAGAYEQYF.

This clone was seen a few times. The chain combines TRBV6-4 with TRBJ2-2, with no clear D. This CDR3 has 13 residues. V gave up 0 bases and J gave up 6 bases, with 5 bases separating them. Germline V gives CDR1 MRHNA, CDR2 SNTAGT. The CDR3 DNA follows: TGTGCCAGCAGTGACTCTTCGTCCGGGGAGCTGTTTTTT. Translated, it gives CASSDSSSGELFF.

This clone was seen a few times. The chain recombines TRBV14 with TRBJ1-2, with a possible D match to TRBD1 (6 bases). The germline V and J ends were trimmed by 2 bases and 7 bases, with 11 bases remaining between them. The CDR3 is 13 residues long. From germline, CDR1 is SGHDN and CDR2 FVKESK. The CDR3 reads CASSQPTRGGYTF. The CDR3 bases are TGTGCCAGCAGCCAACCTACCAGGGGTGGCTACACCTTC.

The gene calls are TRBV29-1 and TRBJ1-1; D is undetermined. V lost 6 bases to trimming and J lost 5 bases, with 22 bases between them. This CDR3 comprises 15 residues. CDR1 and CDR2 (germline): SQVTM, ANQGSEA. The CDR3 sequence: CSVVPPIGFGTEAFF. For the CDR3, the DNA is TGCAGCGTCGTTCCCCCTATCGGGTTCGGGACTGAAGCTTTCTTT.

The rearrangement uses TRBV27 and TRBJ1-5; 9 nucleotides align to TRBD1. The CDR3 is 15 amino acids. V was pared by 5 bases and J by 5 bases, with 7 bases of the junction left unmatched. Germline CDR1 is MNHEY and CDR2 is SMNVEV (reference sequence). As DNA, the CDR3 is TGTGCCAGCAGTCCTATAACAGGGGGCGATCAGCCCCAGCATTTT. The encoded protein is CASSPITGGDQPQHF.

The chain has TRBV6-1 and TRBJ2-7; no firm D call. This CDR3 is built from 13 residues. Germline V gene lookup returns CDR1 MNHNS and CDR2 SASEGT. Trimming left V 10 bases short and J 2 bases short, with 15 bases between. This CDR3 reads CATAPFRTYEQYF. For the CDR3, the DNA is TGTGCCACCGCACCGTTCAGGACCTACGAGCAGTACTTC.

The chain couples TRBV6-5 to TRBJ1-4, with unresolved D. Trimming removed 0 bases at V and 11 bases at J, with 19 bases between. Germline CDR1 reads MNHEY; CDR2 reads SVGAGI. This CDR3 has 16 residues. The CDR3 DNA reads as TGTGCCAGCAGTTACTCGGCGGGCCCCCGGAGTGGGAAACTGTTTTTT. This sequence encodes CASSYSAGPRSGKLFF.

V gene TRBV4-1 combines with J gene TRBJ2-7, with D possibly TRBD1 on 5 matching bases. V was pared by 0 bases and J by 3 bases, with 15 bases between. The germline V gene has CDR1 MGHRA and CDR2 YSYEKL. CDR3 length equals 16 residues. The CDR3 DNA sequence: TGCGCCAGCAGCCAAGATGGGGCCTCGGGTGGCTACGAGCAGTACTTC. Its translation is CASSQDGASGGYEQYF.

The V call is TRBV7-8, the J call TRBJ2-7; no clear D gene. The CDR3 sequence is 14 residues long. Germline V lookup: CDR1 SGHVS, CDR2 FQNEAQ. Trimming removed 5 bases at V and 3 bases at J, with 14 bases between. CDR3 protein: CASSPAPGSYEQYF. As DNA, the CDR3 is TGTGCCAGCAGCCCTGCTCCTGGCAGCTACGAGCAGTACTTC.

This clone was recorded a few times. The rearrangement joins TRBV5-1 to TRBJ2-7; TRBD1 agrees at 8 bases. This CDR3 contains 14 residues. Germline values: CDR1 SGHRS, CDR2 YFSETQ. J gave up 7 bases and V 4 bases, and 10 bases lay outside the gene matches. The CDR3 loop is CASSRTGPEVEQYF. Here the CDR3 DNA reads TGCGCCAGCAGCCGGACAGGGCCGGAGGTGGAGCAGTACTTC.

This chain connects TRBV18 to TRBJ2-1, with D hard to call. CDR3 length: 13 amino acids. The V end was cut by 6 bases, the J end by 5 bases, with 11 bases between. Germline V CDR1 and CDR2: KGHSH, LQKENI. The CDR3 is CASSQTTDNEQFF. The DNA of the CDR3 is TGTGCCAGCTCCCAAACCACGGACAATGAGCAGTTCTTC.

CDR3 nucleotide sequence: TGCGCCAGCAGCTTGGTCTTTCGGCAGGGCCACTATGGCTACACCTTC. Its protein product is CASSLVFRQGHYGYTF. The chain links TRBV5-1 to TRBJ1-2, with D possibly matching TRBD1 (5 bases). This CDR3 spans 16 amino acids. V was shortened by 0 bases and J by 3 bases, with 15 bases between the two germline ends. In germline, CDR1 is SGHRS, CDR2 YFSETQ.

This clone has a single count. The genes are TRBV28 and TRBJ1-4, with 9 bases that match TRBD1. The germline gives CDR1 MDHEN, CDR2 SYDVKM. The V segment lost 5 bases and the J segment 7 bases; nucleotides outside the gene matches: 11. The CDR3 loop spans 16 amino acids. The CDR3 coding sequence is TGTGCCAGCAGTCCTACGTACAGGGGGCGTCGTGAAAAACTGTTTTTT. The encoded protein is CASSPTYRGRREKLFF.

J is TRBJ1-3 and V is TRBV28, with TRBD1 identical over 7 bases. V lost 6 bases to trimming and J lost 0 bases; unmatched junction nucleotides: 8. Per germline, CDR1 MDHEN and CDR2 SYDVKM. The CDR3 covers 16 residues. The CDR3 spells CASSRDSSPSGNTIYF. As DNA, the CDR3 is TGTGCCAGCAGCCGGGACAGTTCCCCCTCTGGAAACACCATATATTTT. The full variable domain, its missing parts supplied by reference TRBV28 and TRBJ1-3, is DVKVTQSSRYLVKRTGEKVFLECVQDMDHENMFWYRQDPGLGLRLIYFSYDVKMKEKGDIPEGYSVSREKKERFSLILESASTNQTSMYLCASSRDSSPSGNTIYFGEGSWLTVV.

DNA of the CDR3: TGTGCCAGCAACCCGACAGGGGGAAGGGGTCAGCCCCAGCATTTT. Protein product: CASNPTGGRGQPQHF. The rearrangement links TRBV6-1 to TRBJ1-5, with 9 bases identical to TRBD1. With V trimmed by 7 bases and J by 6 bases, 10 bases remained unmatched. CDR1 MNHNS and CDR2 SASEGT come from the germline V gene. The CDR3 has 15 amino acids.

This clone was recorded only once. V is TRBV18 and J is TRBJ2-7, with TRBD1 matching 7 bases. CDR1 and CDR2 from the germline V gene are KGHSH and LQKENI. The CDR3 covers 16 residues. V lost 6 bases and J lost 2; bases outside the gene matches: 13. CDR3 amino acids: CASSLRTGTVPYEQYF. The CDR3 nucleotides read TGTGCCAGCTCCCTCCGGACCGGGACAGTGCCCTACGAGCAGTACTTC.

The chain couples TRBV27 to TRBJ2-5; a possible D gene is TRBD2 (5 bases). The germline gives CDR1 MNHEY, CDR2 SMNVEV (reference sequence). The CDR3 is made up of 13 amino acids. Deletions cut 3 bases from V and 7 bases from J, with 12 bases between. DNA for the CDR3: TGTGCCAGCAGTTTGAGCGGTCTCGGGACCCAGTACTTC. Amino acid sequence: CASSLSGLGTQYF.

This chain connects TRBV10-3 to TRBJ2-1; the D gene is possibly TRBD2 (6 bases). Trimming took off 5 bases at V and 5 bases at J, with 16 bases between the two ends. The CDR3 totals 15 residues. The germline V gene encodes CDR1 ENHRY and CDR2 SYGVKD. The CDR3: CAISSGRELDNEQFF. The CDR3 DNA sequence: TGTGCCATCAGTTCAGGGCGGGAACTTGACAATGAGCAGTTCTTC.

The CDR3 loop reads CAWISSGELFF. CDR3 bases: TGTGCCTGGATATCGTCTGGGGAGCTGTTTTTT. The V and J genes are TRBV30 and TRBJ2-2, with unresolved D. Germline CDR1 GTSNPN, CDR2 SVGIG (reference sequence). With 4 bases removed from V and 8 bases from J, the gap between germline ends came to 8 bases. There are 11 residues in the CDR3.

The chain uses TRBV15 and TRBJ1-4; 10 bases are shared with TRBD1. The V and J ends lost 6 bases and 3 bases, in that order; junction bases with no gene match: 4. The CDR3 is 15 residues long. Per germline, CDR1 LNHNV and CDR2 YYDKDF (reference sequence). CDR3 amino acids: CATRGDRGPNEKLFF. In DNA form, the CDR3 reads TGTGCCACCAGAGGGGACAGGGGCCCTAATGAAAAACTGTTTTTT.

The chain recombines TRBV5-1 with TRBJ2-5, with a tentative D call TRBD2 (7 bases). Germline assignment: CDR1 SGHRS and CDR2 YFSETQ. V was clipped by 4 bases and J by 5 bases, with 15 bases between them. There are 14 residues in the CDR3. Here the CDR3 reads CASSIGGGSETQYF. For the CDR3, the DNA is TGCGCCAGCAGCATAGGGGGAGGGTCGGAGACCCAGTACTTC.

The CDR3 reads CASSEDRMNTEAFF. The CDR3 nucleotides are TGCGCCAGCAGTGAGGACAGAATGAACACTGAAGCTTTCTTT. This chain connects TRBV10-1 to TRBJ1-1, with D perhaps matching TRBD1 (5 bases). In germline, CDR1 is WNHNN, CDR2 SYGVQD (reference sequence). The V end lost 2 bases, the J end lost 0 bases, and 7 bases lay between the germline ends. CDR3 length: 14 amino acids.

The sample holds one count of this clone. The genes are TRBV19 and TRBJ1-6; a weak D match, TRBD1 (5 bases). Trimming removed 4 bases at V and 7 bases at J, with 14 bases between. The CDR3 spans 15 residues. The germline V gene encodes CDR1 LNHDA and CDR2 SQIVND (reference sequence). CDR3 in DNA: TGTGCCAGTAGTAGCCAGGGTCAAGTCAATTCACCCCTCCACTTT. Its translation: CASSSQGQVNSPLHF. Full variable domain (missing parts from reference TRBV19 and TRBJ1-6): DGGITQSPKYLFRKEGQNVTLSCEQNLNHDAMYWYRQDPGQGLRLIYYSQIVNDFQKGDIAEGYSVSREKKESFPLTVTSAQKNPTAFYLCASSSQGQVNSPLHFGNGTRLTVT.

V gene TRBV9 combines with J gene TRBJ1-1; D call uncertain. The ends were cut back, 8 bases at V and 4 bases at J, with 9 bases in the middle. CDR1 SGDLS and CDR2 YYNGEE come from the germline V gene. The CDR3 contains 11 residues. The CDR3 sequence is CASSPGTEAFF. DNA of the CDR3: TGTGCCAGTAGTCCCGGCACTGAAGCTTTCTTT.

V usage is TRBV5-1 and J usage is TRBJ2-5; 8 bases match TRBD2. The CDR3 covers 18 residues. After removal of 7 bases from V and 4 bases from J, the junction contained 21 bases not matched to a gene. CDR1 is SGHRS, CDR2 YFSETQ, per germline. The CDR3 bases are TGCGCCAGCGAACAGAGGGCGGGTTCCGACACTAGCGGAGAGACCCAGTACTTC. Amino acid sequence: CASEQRAGSDTSGETQYF.

The genes are TRBV5-5 and TRBJ2-6, with 8 bases lining up with TRBD1. Trimming removed 1 base from V and 2 bases from J; junction bases left unmatched: 8. The CDR3 is 18 amino acids. CDR1 and CDR2 (germline): SGHKS, YYEKEE (reference sequence). As DNA, the CDR3 is TGTGCCAGCAGCTTGAGATACCAGGGGGCGACTGGGGCCAACGTCCTGACTTTC. It is translated as CASSLRYQGATGANVLTF.